The 24 T cell receptor beta chains listed next were all sequenced from one sample in a study of blood T cell repertoires in COVID-19. Produced via immunoSEQ multiplex PCR; TCRdb's table is partial and in-frame only. In the table there are around 300,000 clones, approximately 88% of which are singletons. The specimen sequenced was PBMCs or T cells enriched from blood (not recorded which). These receptors came from a woman aged 40 to 50 who had recovered from COVID-19.

The chain uses TRBV3-1 (or the pseudogene TRBV3-2) and TRBJ1-2, with D hard to call. The germline gives CDR1 LGHDT, CDR2 YNNKEL (reference sequence). Trimming shortened V by 0 bases and J by 0 bases, and 5 bases separated the two germline ends. The CDR3 has 14 residues. The CDR3 nucleotides are TGTGCCAGCAGCCAAGACCACACTAACTATGGCTACACCTTC. This gives the protein CASSQDHTNYGYTF.

Here the CDR3 DNA reads TGTGCCAGTAGTATAGACCTCCGGAACTATGGCTACACCTTC. This gives the protein CASSIDLRNYGYTF. The rearrangement uses TRBV19 and TRBJ1-2; D not resolved. Germline values: CDR1 LNHDA, CDR2 SQIVND (reference sequence). This CDR3 has 14 residues. Trimming shortened V by 0 bases and J by 2 bases, and 7 bases separated the two germline ends.

This chain links TRBV11-2 with TRBJ1-5; possible D gene TRBD1, 5 bases. Trimming took off 1 base at V and 4 bases at J, with 11 bases between the two ends. Germline values: CDR1 SGHAT, CDR2 FQNNGV. This CDR3 comprises 15 residues. CDR3 amino acids: CASSLAGGTNQPQHF. CDR3 nucleotides: TGTGCCAGCAGCTTAGCCGGGGGGACTAATCAGCCCCAGCATTTT.

The chain uses TRBV18 and TRBJ2-7, with D possibly matching TRBD1 (5 bases). Germline V CDR1 and CDR2: KGHSH, LQKENI. Between the trimmed V and J ends, which lost 0 bases and 5 bases, there was a span of 5 bases. The CDR3 contains 12 residues. CDR3 DNA: TGTGCCAGCTCACCACCAGGGGACGAGCAGTACTTC. As protein: CASSPPGDEQYF.

The chain is built from TRBV6-5 and TRBJ1-2; the D is unclear. Germline V lookup: CDR1 MNHEY, CDR2 SVGAGI. Trimming cost V 0 bases and J 3 bases, with 5 bases left between them. The CDR3 runs 13 residues. The CDR3 DNA follows: TGTGCCAGCAGTTACTCGGCCCACTATGGCTACACCTTC. Protein sequence: CASSYSAHYGYTF.

This sequence joins TRBV11-2 and TRBJ2-7; 12 bases map to TRBD2. Germline V CDR1 and CDR2: SGHAT, FQNNGV. The CDR3 sequence is 17 residues long. The V gene end was trimmed by 5 bases and the J gene end by 2 bases; junction bases not matched to a gene: 10. The CDR3 DNA is TGTGCCAGCAGCCTGCGACTAGCGGGAGATCCCCCCTACGAGCAGTACTTC. It encodes CASSLRLAGDPPYEQYF.

The rearrangement uses TRBV18 and TRBJ1-1; 8 nucleotides align to TRBD1. This CDR3 region has 14 residues. V lost 3 bases to trimming and J lost 5 bases; unmatched junction nucleotides: 5. The germline V gene has CDR1 KGHSH and CDR2 LQKENI. CDR3 bases: TGTGCCAGCTCACCTTTTACAGGGGGAACTGAAGCTTTCTTT. Translated: CASSPFTGGTEAFF.

This chain links TRBV29-1 with TRBJ2-5; 8 bases are a match to TRBD1. V lost 1 base and J lost 4; bases outside the gene matches: 5. This CDR3 comprises 14 residues. CDR1 is SQVTM, CDR2 ANQGSEA, per germline. CDR3 sequence reads: CSVEGLTGVETQYF. The CDR3 DNA reads as TGCAGCGTTGAAGGGTTGACAGGGGTAGAGACCCAGTACTTC. Full variable domain (remainder filled in from reference TRBV29-1 and TRBJ2-5): SAVISQKPSRDICQRGTSLTIQCQVDSQVTMMFWYRQQPGQSLTLIATANQGSEATYESGFVIDKFPISRPNLTFSTLTVSNMSPEDSSIYLCSVEGLTGVETQYFGPGTRLLVL.

This sequence joins TRBV5-8 and TRBJ1-2; 8 nucleotides align to TRBD1. CDR3 size: 18 residues. CDR1 is SGHTS and CDR2 is YDEGEE in the germline V gene. V shed 1 base and J 4 bases; nucleotides not matched to a gene: 15. The CDR3 nucleotides are TGTGCCAGCAGCTTGAATCCCGGGACAGGCGTTCTAATCTATGGCTACACCTTC. It yields the protein CASSLNPGTGVLIYGYTF.

The gene calls are TRBV30 and TRBJ1-2; 9 bases match TRBD1. The germline V gene encodes CDR1 GTSNPN and CDR2 SVGIG (reference sequence). CDR3 length: 15 amino acids. The junction had 12 bases not matched to a gene; V was cut back by 2 bases and J by 8 bases. CDR3 in DNA: TGTGCCTGGAGTCCCTTAAACAGGGGGCGAAGGGGCTACACCTTC. Translation gives CAWSPLNRGRRGYTF.

CDR3 amino acids: CASSLSGGGNIQYF. Here the CDR3 DNA reads TGCGCCAGCAGCTTGTCAGGGGGTGGTAACATTCAGTACTTC. V gene TRBV5-1 combines with J gene TRBJ2-4; 7 positions match TRBD1. Germline CDR1 SGHRS, CDR2 YFSETQ. The trim removed 1 base at V and 7 bases at J, leaving 5 bases unmatched. This CDR3 is built from 14 residues.

The J gene is TRBJ1-1, the V gene TRBV18; a possible D gene is TRBD1 (5 bases). CDR3 length: 16 amino acids. Per the germline V gene, CDR1 is KGHSH and CDR2 is LQKENI. The V and J ends lost 2 bases and 5 bases respectively, with 18 bases between them. The chain's CDR3 is CASSPRINREGTEAFF. The CDR3, as DNA: TGTGCCAGCTCACCAAGGATCAATAGGGAGGGGACTGAAGCTTTCTTT.

The chain has TRBV5-1 and TRBJ2-5; maybe TRBD1 (5 bases). The ends were cut back, 7 bases at V and 2 bases at J, with 15 bases in the middle. CDR1 SGHRS and CDR2 YFSETQ come from the germline V gene. CDR3 size: 14 residues. CDR3 residues: CASPRGEYQETQYF. CDR3 sequence (DNA): TGCGCCAGCCCAAGGGGCGAATATCAAGAGACCCAGTACTTC.

The chain employs TRBV5-1 and TRBJ2-3, with 12 bases aligning to TRBD2. The V gene's germline CDR1 is SGHRS and CDR2 YFSETQ. Trimming cost V 4 bases and J 2 bases; bases outside gene matches: 5. The CDR3 covers 16 residues. CDR3 sequence reads: CASSARLAGATDTQYF. Written as DNA, the CDR3 is TGCGCCAGCAGCGCACGACTAGCGGGGGCCACAGATACGCAGTATTTT.

This clone was seen only a few times. The chain couples TRBV4-2 to TRBJ2-7; TRBD2 agrees at 13 bases. V shed 4 bases, J shed 0 bases, and the junction held 3 bases outside the gene matches. CDR3 length: 16 amino acids. Germline CDR1 and CDR2: LGHNA and YNFKEQ. The CDR3 loop reads CASSPGTSGNSYEQYF. The CDR3 bases are TGTGCCAGCAGCCCTGGGACTAGCGGGAACTCCTACGAGCAGTACTTC.

The chain couples TRBV5-1 to TRBJ2-2; D uncertain. V lost 1 base and J lost 4, with 8 bases in between. The CDR3 runs 14 residues. Germline values: CDR1 SGHRS, CDR2 YFSETQ. The CDR3 bases are TGCGCCAGCAGCTTGACGACTTCCACCGGGGAGCTGTTTTTT. Its protein is CASSLTTSTGELFF.

V is TRBV7-9 and J is TRBJ1-2; D uncertain. The CDR3 is 13 residues long. Germline CDR1 and CDR2: SEHNR and FQNEAQ (reference sequence). V dropped 1 base and J dropped 1 base, with 4 bases sitting between them. The DNA of the CDR3 is TGTGCCAGCAGCTTAGACGGTAACTATGGCTACACCTTC. Protein: CASSLDGNYGYTF.

This clone was found a few times. V usage is TRBV5-4 and J usage is TRBJ2-2, with 11 bases aligning to TRBD2. CDR1 and CDR2 from the germline V gene are SGHNT and YYREEE (reference sequence). The CDR3 covers 17 residues. V gave up 0 bases and J gave up 6 bases; unmatched junction bases: 7. CDR3 in DNA: TGTGCCAGCAGCTTGGACCCACTAGCGGGAGCTCCCGGGGAGCTGTTTTTT. It is translated as CASSLDPLAGAPGELFF.

The V call is TRBV30, the J call TRBJ2-7; 9 bases are shared with TRBD1. Losses at the gene ends were 4 bases for V and 6 bases for J; bases not matched to a gene: 7. Germline V gives CDR1 GTSNPN, CDR2 SVGIG (reference sequence). The CDR3 runs to 13 residues. This CDR3 is CAWKWTGEAEQYF. Written as DNA, the CDR3 is TGTGCCTGGAAATGGACAGGGGAGGCCGAGCAGTACTTC.

V and J are TRBV19 and TRBJ2-5; 11 bases are a match to TRBD2. The trim removed 3 bases at V and 2 bases at J, leaving 11 bases unmatched. Germline V gene lookup returns CDR1 LNHDA and CDR2 SQIVND (reference sequence). This CDR3 region has 18 residues. This chain's CDR3 is CASSIGPSGGLYQETQYF. In DNA form, the CDR3 reads TGTGCCAGTAGTATCGGGCCTAGCGGGGGGTTGTATCAAGAGACCCAGTACTTC.

This chain connects TRBV7-6 to TRBJ1-6, with D possibly being TRBD1 (6 bases). The CDR3 spans 19 residues. V was cut by 5 bases and J by 0 bases, with 20 bases left in between. The V gene's germline CDR1 is SGHVS and CDR2 FNYEAQ. CDR3 protein: CASSPRPSTGSSYNSPLHF. The CDR3 DNA reads as TGTGCCAGCAGCCCGAGGCCCTCCACAGGGAGCTCCTATAATTCACCCCTCCACTTT.

This chain connects TRBV7-9 to TRBJ2-2; 15 bases line up with TRBD2. The CDR3 is made up of 19 amino acids. Germline V gene lookup returns CDR1 SEHNR and CDR2 FQNEAQ (reference sequence). Trimming cost V 3 bases and J 1 base; bases outside gene matches: 6. The CDR3 region has the DNA TGTGCCAGCAGCTTCCCCGGACTAGCGGGAGGGTTGAACACCGGGGAGCTGTTTTTT. Amino acids: CASSFPGLAGGLNTGELFF.

This chain joins TRBV19 and TRBJ1-2; D might be TRBD1 (6 bases). The CDR3 loop spans 14 amino acids. With 3 bases removed from V and 5 bases from J, the gap between germline ends came to 13 bases. CDR1 is LNHDA, CDR2 SQIVND, per germline (reference sequence). In nucleotides, the CDR3 is TGTGCCAGTAGTATTATTGGGACACCGTATGGCTACACCTTC. The encoded protein is CASSIIGTPYGYTF.

The rearrangement joins TRBV7-3 to TRBJ2-5, with TRBD2 identical over 10 bases. The J segment lost 7 bases and the V segment lost 2 bases, leaving 7 bases of the junction unmatched. The CDR3 is 15 amino acids. Germline values: CDR1 SGHTA, CDR2 FQGTGA. The CDR3 spells CASSLVAGGPGTQYF. CDR3 nucleotide sequence: TGTGCCAGCAGCTTAGTAGCGGGGGGCCCGGGGACCCAGTACTTC.